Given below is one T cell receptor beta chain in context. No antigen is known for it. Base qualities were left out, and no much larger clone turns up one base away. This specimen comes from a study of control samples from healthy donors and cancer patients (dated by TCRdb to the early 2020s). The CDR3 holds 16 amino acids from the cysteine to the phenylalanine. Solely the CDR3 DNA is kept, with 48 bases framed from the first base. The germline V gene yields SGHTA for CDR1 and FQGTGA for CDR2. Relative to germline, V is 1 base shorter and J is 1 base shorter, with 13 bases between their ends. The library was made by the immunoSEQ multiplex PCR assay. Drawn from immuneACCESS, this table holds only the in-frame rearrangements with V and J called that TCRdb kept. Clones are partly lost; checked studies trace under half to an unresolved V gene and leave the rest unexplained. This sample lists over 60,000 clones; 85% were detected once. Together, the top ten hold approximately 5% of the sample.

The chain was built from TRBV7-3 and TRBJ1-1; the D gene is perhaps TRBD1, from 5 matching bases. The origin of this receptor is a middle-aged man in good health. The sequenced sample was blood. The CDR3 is CASSLMGGLKNTEAFF. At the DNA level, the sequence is TGTGCCAGCAGCTTAATGGGGGGTCTTAAGAACACTGAAGCTTTCTTT.